This passage covers 21 T cell receptor beta chains from one sample sequenced in a study of blood T cells in healthy people across ages. A sample-barcoded 5' primer and a J-beta primer mix were used in a second PCR of roughly 6 to 11 cycles. TCRdb re-derived calls from the 5' RACE reads in MiXCR, one entry per CDR3 protein. Of 1.8 million or so distinct CDR3 sequences listed, about 39% are singletons. The material sequenced was blood. These receptors were obtained from a human donor in good health.

This clonotype was counted only a few times. The V and J genes are TRBV18 and TRBJ2-4; 7 nucleotides line up with TRBD2. Matching the DNA end better, TRBJ2-5 makes the J call doubtful. There are 15 residues in the CDR3. The germline V gene encodes CDR1 KGHSH and CDR2 LQKENI. CDR3 DNA sequence: TGTGCCAGCTCACCACAACCCAGCGGGGAAGAGACCCAGTACTTC. Residues: CASSPQPSGEETQYF.

The V and J genes are TRBV20-1 and TRBJ2-3; D gene uncertain. There are 13 residues in the CDR3. Trimming removed 3 bases from V and 6 bases from J, with 13 bases in between. CDR1 is DFQATT and CDR2 is SNEGSKA in the germline V gene (reference sequence). The CDR3 coding sequence is TGCAGTGCTAGTTACACGGTGGGGGATACGCAGTATTTT. It encodes CSASYTVGDTQYF.

The DNA for the CDR3 is TGTGCCAGCAGGTCAACAGGGGACTACACCTTC. Protein sequence: CASRSTGDYTF. The chain couples TRBV7-9 to TRBJ1-2, with 7 positions matching TRBD1. V gave up 6 bases and J gave up 10 bases; unmatched junction bases: 5. The V gene's germline CDR1 is SEHNR and CDR2 FQNEAQ (reference sequence). This CDR3 comprises 11 residues.

As concerns this clonotype: Its ends do not fully match the called genes, so a read error is possible. The chain has TRBV7-6 and TRBJ1-1, with no clear D. CDR3 length equals 14 residues. CDR1 is SGHVS, CDR2 FNYEAQ, per germline. The CDR3 coding sequence is TGTGTCAGCAGCTTAGCCCAAGAGGGCACTGAAGCTTTCTTT. It yields the protein CVSSLAQEGTEAFF.

This chain joins TRBV29-1 and TRBJ1-2; unclear D gene. The V end lost 6 bases, the J end lost 6 bases, and 17 bases lay between the germline ends. This CDR3 is 13 amino acids long. The germline V gene encodes CDR1 SQVTM and CDR2 ANQGSEA. The CDR3 loop is CSVPLTLRNGYTF. In DNA form, the CDR3 reads TGCAGCGTCCCCTTGACTCTGCGGAATGGCTACACCTTC.

The chain is built from TRBV5-7 and TRBJ2-4, with 13 bases aligning to TRBD2. TRBV5-7 falls under the ORF class, with uncertain function. The CDR3 spans 17 residues. V gave up 0 bases and J gave up 13 bases; unmatched junction bases: 13. The CDR3 nucleotides are TGTGCCAGCAGCTTGGCCGGGACTAGCGGGGAGCTGGGGGAGCAGTACTTC. It is translated as CASSLAGTSGELGEQYF.

This clonotype came up a few times. This chain uses TRBV12-3 or TRBV12-4 with TRBJ1-2; 7 bases agree with TRBD1. The V and J ends lost 6 bases and 3 bases, in that order; junction bases with no gene match: 13. CDR3 length equals 16 residues. The CDR3 DNA is TGTGCCAGCAGCTATCCAGAGGGACAGCCACACTATGGCTACACCTTC. Translating it yields CASSYPEGQPHYGYTF.

The chain has TRBV9 and TRBJ2-7; perhaps TRBD1 as D (6 bases). The CDR3 spans 14 residues. The germline CDR1 and CDR2 sequences are SGDLS and YYNGEE. V gave up 2 bases and J gave up 3 bases, with 12 bases separating them. CDR3 in amino acids: CASSVDQGGYEQYF. The CDR3 DNA is TGTGCCAGCAGCGTGGACCAAGGGGGCTACGAGCAGTACTTC.

This clonotype was observed a handful of times. The chain combines TRBV7-3 with TRBJ2-6, with D maybe TRBD2 (6 bases). The CDR3 is made up of 17 amino acids. V lost 2 bases and J lost 0, with 11 bases in between. Germline V CDR1 and CDR2: SGHTA, FQGTGA. DNA for the CDR3: TGTGCCAGCAGCTTACGGGGGTGGGGCTCTGGGGCCAACGTCCTGACTTTC. It encodes CASSLRGWGSGANVLTF.

Only a few counts were recorded for this clonotype. This sequence joins TRBV9 and TRBJ2-7; possibly TRBD2 for D (6 bases). TRBJ2-5 explains the end of the DNA better; the J call may be wrong. CDR3 length: 16 amino acids. Germline lookup yields CDR1 SGDLS and CDR2 YYNGEE. This CDR3 reads CASSPRLMGGKETQYF. Written as DNA, the CDR3 is TGTGCCAGCAGCCCCCGACTCATGGGGGGAAAAGAGACCCAGTACTTC.

With respect to this clonotype: Sequence at one end of the junction differs from germline and may be a read error. The chain uses TRBV28 and TRBJ2-7; TRBD2 might be the D (5 bases). CDR1 and CDR2 (germline): MDHEN, SYDVKM. The CDR3 loop spans 16 amino acids. The CDR3 region is CARRSGPGFVSYEQYF. CDR3 bases: TGTGCCCGCAGATCAGGTCCGGGGTTTGTTTCCTACGAGCAGTACTTC.

In this sample, this clonotype turned up a few times. The chain has TRBV20-1 and TRBJ2-1; tentatively, D is TRBD1 or TRBD2 (5 bases each). The CDR3 runs to 14 residues. From germline, CDR1 is DFQATT and CDR2 SNEGSKA (reference sequence). V shed 3 bases and J shed 6 bases, with 15 bases lying between them. CDR3 nucleotides: TGCAGTGCTAGCCGGGGACCCCAGAGCAATGAGCAGTTCTTC. Translating gives CSASRGPQSNEQFF.

This chain joins TRBV20-1 and TRBJ1-1; D remains ambiguous. The germline V gene has CDR1 DFQATT and CDR2 SNEGSKA (reference sequence). The V and J ends lost 5 bases and 5 bases respectively, with 12 bases between them. The CDR3 contains 12 residues. In nucleotides, the CDR3 is TGCAGTGCTTCGGCCTGGGAGACTGAAGCTTTCTTT. Residues: CSASAWETEAFF.

The rearrangement joins TRBV20-1 to TRBJ1-2; D gene ambiguous. The CDR3 totals 16 residues. CDR1 and CDR2 (germline): DFQATT, SNEGSKA (reference sequence). V was trimmed by 2 bases and J by 4 bases, leaving 20 bases between them. CDR3 sequence (DNA): TGCAGTGCTAGAAACCCCGGCAGCGCGAGACCCTATGGCTACACCTTC. Translation: CSARNPGSARPYGYTF.

CDR3 DNA: TGTGCCAACAGTCAAACAGGGGGTGGCACAGATACGCAGTATTTT. This translates into CANSQTGGGTDTQYF. This chain links TRBV7-3 with TRBJ2-3; 8 bases fit TRBD1. The CDR3 consists of 15 residues. Germline values: CDR1 SGHTA, CDR2 FQGTGA. With 10 bases clipped from V and 1 base from J, the junction kept 10 bases outside the gene matches.

This chain links TRBV29-1 with TRBJ1-2; D gene unclear. Trimming removed 6 bases from V and 2 bases from J, with 7 bases in between. The CDR3 contains 11 residues. Germline lookup yields CDR1 SQVTM and CDR2 ANQGSEA. CDR3 coding DNA: TGCAGCGTGAGGCAGAACTATGGCTACACCTTC. It yields the protein CSVRQNYGYTF. Complete variable domain (other parts from reference TRBV29-1 and TRBJ1-2): SAVISQKPSRDICQRGTSLTIQCQVDSQVTMMFWYRQQPGQSLTLIATANQGSEATYESGFVIDKFPISRPNLTFSTLTVSNMSPEDSSIYLCSVRQNYGYTFGSGTRLTVV.

V is TRBV7-8 and J is TRBJ1-2; perhaps TRBD1 as D (5 bases). This CDR3 has 16 residues. V was pared by 0 bases and J by 8 bases, with 19 bases between. CDR1 is SGHVS, CDR2 FQNEAQ, per germline. The CDR3 sequence is CASSLAVGTVVLGYTF. CDR3 DNA sequence: TGTGCCAGCAGCTTAGCGGTTGGGACCGTCGTTTTGGGCTACACCTTC.

Regarding this clonotype: Sequence at one end of the junction differs from germline and may be a read error. The chain joins TRBV4-3 to TRBJ1-5, with D uncertain. The CDR3 sequence is 15 residues long. In germline, CDR1 is LGHNA, CDR2 YSLEER. In DNA, the CDR3 is TGCGCCAGCAGCCCCTACCGGGAGGCCAATCAGCCCAAGCATTTT. It yields the protein CASSPYREANQPKHF.

This clonotype was counted a few times. The chain has TRBV29-1 and TRBJ2-5, with D perhaps TRBD1 or TRBD2 (5 bases each). This CDR3 has 16 amino acids. Per the germline V gene, CDR1 is SQVTM and CDR2 is ANQGSEA. With 0 bases removed from V and 5 bases from J, the gap between germline ends came to 19 bases. In DNA, the CDR3 is TGCAGCGTTGAAGATCTGGTAGAGGGGAAAGGGGAGACCCAGTACTTC. Encoded protein: CSVEDLVEGKGETQYF.

The chain combines TRBV15 with TRBJ2-5; 9 bases are shared with TRBD1. From germline, CDR1 is LNHNV and CDR2 YYDKDF (reference sequence). This CDR3 comprises 15 residues. J gave up 4 bases and V 8 bases, and 11 bases lay outside the gene matches. As DNA, the CDR3 is TGTGCCACCGGAATGATTACAGGGGGCGGAGAGACCCAGTACTTC. Its translation: CATGMITGGGETQYF.

A note on this clonotype: No conserved phenylalanine or tryptophan is present at the end of the CDR3, so a read error is the likely explanation. This chain links TRBV6-1 with TRBJ2-2; 13 nucleotides match TRBD2. CDR1 is MNHNS and CDR2 is SASEGT in the germline V gene. J lost 3 bases, V lost 2 bases, and 6 bases had no gene match. CDR3 length equals 18 residues. This chain's CDR3 is CASSELLAGGLDTGELFC. The CDR3, as DNA: TGTGCCAGCAGTGAACTACTAGCGGGGGGGTTGGACACCGGGGAGCTGTTTTGT.